This TCR beta chain appears in the sequencing data of a study of Ad26.COV2.S vaccination and SARS-CoV-2 variants. Overall study context: Once or twice, 56 days apart, Ad26.COV2.S was delivered intramuscularly. Findings of the study overall: Compared with placebo recipients, vaccine recipients had higher spike-specific TCR breadth. The breadth of spike-specific CD8+ and CD4+ T cell responses after vaccination was reportedly substantial. Vaccine recipients and placebo recipients showed similar non-spike TCR breadth.

TCRdb's copy holds only in-frame clones and misses some; the assay was immunoSEQ multiplex PCR. Among hundreds of thousands of clones listed, about nine tenths were seen once. For this clone: Its antigen remains unknown.

Sample treatment: roughly 20 received Ad26.COV2.S at low or high dose, single or two shots; about 5 received placebo; per-sample allocation not given. Each sample was drawn 63 days after the first injection (of vaccine or placebo). V lost 0 bases to trimming and J lost 0 bases, with 6 bases between them. CDR1 is MNHNS, CDR2 SASEGT, per germline. This CDR3 contains 15 residues. The receptor was derived from a person between 18 and 60 years old who received the Ad26.COV2.S COVID-19 vaccine or a placebo. This sample comprised peripheral blood, obtained in a trial of Ad26.COV2.S vaccine versus placebo. This chain uses TRBV6-1 with TRBJ1-3; D unclear. The CDR3 DNA reads as TGTGCCAGCAGTGAAGCTCCAGCCTCTGGAAACACCATATATTTT. Translating gives CASSEAPASGNTIYF.